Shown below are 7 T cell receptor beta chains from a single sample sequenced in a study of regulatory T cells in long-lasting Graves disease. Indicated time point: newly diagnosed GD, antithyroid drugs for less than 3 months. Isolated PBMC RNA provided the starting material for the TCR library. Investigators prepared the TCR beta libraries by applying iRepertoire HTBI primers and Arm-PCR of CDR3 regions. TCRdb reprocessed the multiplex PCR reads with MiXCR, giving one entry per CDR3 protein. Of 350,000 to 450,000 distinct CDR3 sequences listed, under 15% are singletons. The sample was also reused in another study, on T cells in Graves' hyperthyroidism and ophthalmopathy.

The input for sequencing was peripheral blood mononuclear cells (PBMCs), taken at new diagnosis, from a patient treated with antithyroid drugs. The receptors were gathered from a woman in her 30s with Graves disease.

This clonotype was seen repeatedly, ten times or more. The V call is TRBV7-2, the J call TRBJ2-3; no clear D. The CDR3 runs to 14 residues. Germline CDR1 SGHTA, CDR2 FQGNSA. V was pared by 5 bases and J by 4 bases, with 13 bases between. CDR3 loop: CASSTEIRADTQYF. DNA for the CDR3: TGTGCCAGCAGCACCGAAATTAGGGCAGATACGCAGTATTTT.

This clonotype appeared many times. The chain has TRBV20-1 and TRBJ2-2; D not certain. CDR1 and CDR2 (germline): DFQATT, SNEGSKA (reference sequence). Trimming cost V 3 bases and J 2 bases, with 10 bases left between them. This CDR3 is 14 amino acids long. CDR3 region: CSARVRGNTGELFF. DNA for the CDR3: TGCAGTGCTAGGGTCCGCGGTAACACCGGGGAGCTGTTTTTT.

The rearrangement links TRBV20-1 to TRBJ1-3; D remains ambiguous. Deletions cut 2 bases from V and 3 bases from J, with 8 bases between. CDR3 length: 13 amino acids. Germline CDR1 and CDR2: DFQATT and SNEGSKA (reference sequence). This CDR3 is CSARSGDGNTIYF. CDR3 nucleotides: TGCAGTGCTAGAAGTGGTGATGGAAACACCATATATTTT.

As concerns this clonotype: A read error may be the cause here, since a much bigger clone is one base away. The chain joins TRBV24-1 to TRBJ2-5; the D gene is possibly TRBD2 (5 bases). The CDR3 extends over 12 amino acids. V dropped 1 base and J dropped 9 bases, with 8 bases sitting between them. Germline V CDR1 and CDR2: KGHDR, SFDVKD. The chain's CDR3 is CATSDFLEAQYF. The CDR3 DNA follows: TGTGCCACCAGTGATTTTTTGGAGGCCCAGTACTTC.

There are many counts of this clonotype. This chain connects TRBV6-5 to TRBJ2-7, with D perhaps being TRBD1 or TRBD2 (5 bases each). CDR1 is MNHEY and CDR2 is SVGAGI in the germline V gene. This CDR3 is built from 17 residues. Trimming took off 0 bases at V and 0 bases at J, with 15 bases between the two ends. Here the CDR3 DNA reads TGTGCCAGCAGTTACTCGTCACAGGAACTAGACTCCTACGAGCAGTACTTC. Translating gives CASSYSSQELDSYEQYF.

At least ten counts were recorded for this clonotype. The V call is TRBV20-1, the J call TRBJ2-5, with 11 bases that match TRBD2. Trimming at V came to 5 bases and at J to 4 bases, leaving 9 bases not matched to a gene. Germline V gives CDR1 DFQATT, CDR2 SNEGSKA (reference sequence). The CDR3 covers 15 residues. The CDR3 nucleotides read TGCAGTGCTCGGACTAGCGGGTTCAAGGCAGAGACCCAGTACTTC. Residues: CSARTSGFKAETQYF.

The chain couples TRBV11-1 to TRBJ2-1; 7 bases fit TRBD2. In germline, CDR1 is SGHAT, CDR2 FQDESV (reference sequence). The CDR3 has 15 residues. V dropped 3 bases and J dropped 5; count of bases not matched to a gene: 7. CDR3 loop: CASSLGREIHNEQFF. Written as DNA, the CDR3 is TGTGCCAGCAGCTTGGGGCGGGAGATCCACAATGAGCAGTTCTTC.